Listed below are T cell receptor beta chains from one sample, sequenced in a study of T cells after yellow fever vaccination. TCRdb used MiXCR to reprocess the 5' RACE reads, holding one entry per CDR3 protein. The sample records hundreds of thousands of distinct CDR3 sequences, approximately 13% being singletons. Sequenced here: PBMCs, sampled on the day of the yellow fever booster vaccination. The source of these receptors is a man aged 25 to 40 who received the YFV17D yellow fever vaccine. Each CDR3 is given with its conserved first and last residue. The order of the fields is clone size, CDR3 length, D gene, J gene, V gene, CDR3 protein, CDR3 DNA. D genes are given only for firm matches. Size is omitted from some rows. Given values are once, few, many or a class for expanded clones.

- | 15 | TRBD2 | TRBJ2-5 | TRBV12-3/TRBV12-4 | CASSLTPAGGETQYF | TGTGCCAGCAGTTTAACCCCGGCGGGGGGAGAGACCCAGTACTTC
many | 13 | TRBD1 | TRBJ2-5 | TRBV29-1 | CSVAGQGRETQYF | TGCAGCGTCGCCGGACAGGGGCGAGAGACCCAGTACTTC
few | 15 | - | TRBJ2-1 | TRBV6-1 | CASSELTGSYNEQFF | TGTGCCAGCAGTGAGTTGACGGGATCCTACAATGAGCAGTTCTTC
- | 16 | TRBD2 | TRBJ2-1 | TRBV28 | CASLAFASGSYNEQFF | TGTGCCAGCCTTGCCTTTGCTAGCGGATCCTACAATGAGCAGTTCTTC
- | 15 | - | TRBJ2-1 | TRBV7-3 | CASSLGPPEYNEQFF | TGTGCCAGCAGCTTAGGCCCCCCAGAATACAATGAGCAGTTCTTC
- | 13 | - | TRBJ2-2 | TRBV12-5 | CASGSGVTGELFF | TGTGCTAGTGGTTCCGGGGTTACCGGGGAGCTGTTTTTT
- | 16 | - | TRBJ1-2 | TRBV6-5 | CASSHQSVAVSYGYTF | TGTGCCAGCAGTCACCAAAGTGTCGCCGTGAGCTATGGCTACACCTTC
few | 13 | - | TRBJ2-5 | TRBV24-1 | CATSDPPQETQYF | TGTGCCACCAGTGATCCACCCCAAGAGACCCAGTACTTC
few | 15 | - | TRBJ2-7 | TRBV20-1 | CSAMKLIGGSYEQYF | TGCAGTGCTATGAAATTAATAGGGGGGTCCTACGAGCAGTACTTC
- | 16 | TRBD1 | TRBJ2-1 | TRBV6-1 | CASSTLGTGKYNEQFF | TGTGCCAGCAGTACGCTCGGGACAGGGAAGTACAATGAGCAGTTCTTC
many | 11 | - | TRBJ1-6 | TRBV7-9 | CASSLADTLHF | TGTGCCAGCAGCTTAGCCGACACCCTCCACTTT
few | 12 | - | TRBJ1-4 | TRBV29-1 | CSVGLGYEKLFF | TGCAGCGTTGGGTTGGGATATGAAAAACTGTTTTTT
few | 10 | - | TRBJ2-2 | TRBV30 | CAWKAGELFF | TGTGCCTGGAAAGCCGGGGAGCTGTTTTTT
- | 16 | - | TRBJ2-1 | TRBV20-1 | CSARMGSAGLYNEQFF | TGCAGTGCTAGGATGGGTTCGGCAGGGTTATACAATGAGCAGTTCTTC
many | 16 | TRBD2 | TRBJ2-7 | TRBV10-3 | CAISEAEGGSGYEQYF | TGTGCCATCAGTGAGGCTGAGGGCGGGAGCGGCTACGAGCAGTACTTC
few | 14 | TRBD2 | TRBJ2-1 | TRBV27 | CATHSGTNYNEQFF | TGTGCCACCCACAGCGGGACTAATTACAATGAGCAGTTCTTC
few | 15 | - | TRBJ2-1 | TRBV4-1 | CASSDWTARNSEQFF | TGCGCCAGCAGCGACTGGACTGCCCGAAACAGTGAGCAGTTCTTC
- | 13 | - | TRBJ1-2 | TRBV6-1 | CASSVSRRSGYTF | TGTGCCAGCAGCGTATCCCGGCGTTCCGGCTACACCTTC
few | 14 | - | TRBJ2-2 | TRBV2 | CASSEWGYTGELFF | TGTGCCAGCAGTGAGTGGGGGTACACCGGGGAGCTGTTTTTT
few | 14 | TRBD2 | TRBJ2-1 | TRBV4-2 | CASSHAGTSNEQFF | TGTGCCAGCAGCCACGCCGGGACTAGCAATGAGCAGTTCTTC
- | 12 | - | TRBJ1-2 | TRBV24-1 | CATSDLYGGYTF | TGTGCCACCAGTGATTTGTACGGGGGCTACACCTTC
few | 15 | TRBD1 | TRBJ1-2 | TRBV4-1 | CASSPGGVWDYGYTF | TGCGCCAGCAGCCCAGGGGGCGTCTGGGACTATGGCTACACCTTC
- | 15 | TRBD1 | TRBJ1-5 | TRBV20-1 | CSARNSDRVNQPQHF | TGCAGTGCTAGAAACTCAGACAGGGTGAATCAGCCCCAGCATTTT
many | 12 | - | TRBJ2-1 | TRBV29-1 | CSVGGKGNEQFF | TGCAGCGTTGGGGGAAAGGGGAATGAGCAGTTCTTC
many | 13 | - | TRBJ1-3 | TRBV20-1 | CSALYGAGNTIYF | TGCAGTGCTCTCTATGGGGCTGGAAACACCATATATTTT
- | 13 | TRBD1 | TRBJ1-5 | TRBV20-1 | CSARDGQDWPQHF | TGCAGTGCTAGAGACGGACAGGATTGGCCCCAGCATTTT
few | 13 | - | TRBJ2-7 | TRBV2 | CASSARGTSEQYF | TGTGCCAGCAGTGCTCGTGGGACATCCGAGCAGTACTTC
- | 14 | - | TRBJ2-5 | TRBV5-4 | CASSLRTIEETQYF | TGTGCCAGCAGCTTGAGGACTATCGAAGAGACCCAGTACTTC
few | 14 | TRBD2 | TRBJ2-1 | TRBV12-3/TRBV12-4 | CASSGTSGIQEQFF | TGTGCCAGCAGCGGGACTAGCGGGATACAAGAGCAGTTCTTC
many | 14 | - | TRBJ2-1 | TRBV5-1 | CASRGRGFDNEQFF | TGCGCCAGCAGGGGCCGGGGTTTCGACAATGAGCAGTTCTTC
- | 15 | - | TRBJ2-3 | TRBV6-5 | CASSYRAGYTDTQYF | TGTGCCAGCAGTTACCGAGCAGGGTACACAGATACGCAGTATTTT
many | 15 | - | TRBJ2-1 | TRBV7-8 | CASSLAGWRNNEQFF | TGTGCCAGCAGCTTAGCGGGATGGCGGAACAATGAGCAGTTCTTC
- | 14 | - | TRBJ2-7 | TRBV6-2/TRBV6-3 | CASSSPVARNEQYF | TGTGCCAGCAGTTCCCCCGTGGCGAGAAACGAGCAGTACTTC